Listed here is a single T cell receptor beta chain. The source of the sample is a study of cytotoxic CD8 clonotypes in ibrutinib-treated CLL. TCRdb's table, derived via immunoSEQ multiplex PCR, lists solely in-frame clones and lacks some. The top ten hold approximately 23% of the sample, which has approximately 100,000 clones, 60% to 80% seen once. Germline CDR1 reads ENHRY; CDR2 reads SYGVKD. V was clipped by 6 bases and J by 2 bases, with 8 bases between them. This CDR3 is built from 13 residues. The TCR originated in a human donor with chronic lymphocytic leukemia. V is TRBV10-3 and J is TRBJ1-3; weak D call: TRBD1 (6 bases). Specimen: PBMCs, collected after 24 months of ibrutinib treatment. In DNA, the CDR3 is TGTGCCATCAGGGGGACAACTGGAAACACCATATATTTT. Its translation is CAIRGTTGNTIYF.